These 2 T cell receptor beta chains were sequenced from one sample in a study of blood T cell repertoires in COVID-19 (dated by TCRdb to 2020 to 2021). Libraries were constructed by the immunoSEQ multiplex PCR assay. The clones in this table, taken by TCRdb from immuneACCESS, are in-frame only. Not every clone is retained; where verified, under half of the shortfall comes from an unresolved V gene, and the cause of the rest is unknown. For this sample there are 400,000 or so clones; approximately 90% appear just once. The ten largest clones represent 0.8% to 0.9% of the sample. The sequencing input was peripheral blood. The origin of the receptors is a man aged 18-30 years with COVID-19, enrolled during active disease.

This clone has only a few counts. The CDR3 sequence is CASSPLGVQEPYEQYF. The DNA for the CDR3 is TGCGCCAGCAGCCCCCTCGGGGTGCAGGAACCCTACGAGCAGTACTTC. V and J are TRBV5-1 and TRBJ2-7; possible D gene TRBD2, 5 bases. Germline values: CDR1 SGHRS, CDR2 YFSETQ. This CDR3 has 16 residues. V was trimmed by 4 bases and J by 2 bases, leaving 19 bases between them. The whole variable domain, remainder taken from reference TRBV5-1 and TRBJ2-7, is KAGVTQTPRYLIKTRGQQVTLSCSPISGHRSVSWYQQTPGQGLQFLFEYFSETQRNKGNFPGRFSGRQFSNSRSEMNVSTLELGDSALYLCASSPLGVQEPYEQYFGPGTRLTVT.

CDR3 sequence: CASSKSSYSSGNTIYF. CDR3 nucleotide sequence: TGTGCCAGCAGCAAAAGTAGCTACTCCTCTGGAAACACCATATATTTT. The chain uses TRBV21-1 and TRBJ1-3. TRBV21-1 is flagged as a pseudogene. The CDR3 spans 16 residues.